In this sample, the clone carrying this T cell receptor (beta chain) turned up a few times. What it recognizes is unknown. Other autoimmune diseases, uncontrolled infections, pregnancy or lactation excluded patients from enrollment. The data are from a study of Graves' ophthalmopathy and Graves' hyperthyroidism. Study-wide results and limits: The model's prediction of ophthalmopathy progression had 65% to 71% sensitivity and around 72% specificity. Blood also contained most of the expanded thyroid clonotypes above 0.001 frequency.

Germline CDR1 SGHRS, CDR2 YFSETQ. The V and J ends lost 3 bases and 4 bases, in that order; junction bases with no gene match: 9. The CDR3 is made up of 15 amino acids. RNA served as the template for amplifying TCR beta CDR3 regions. In the first round, RT-PCR was carried out with HTBI primers, and a multiplex PCR formed the second round. TCRdb redid the calling of the multiplex PCR reads with MiXCR, one entry per CDR3 protein. The sample has a few hundred thousand distinct CDR3 sequences; about 17% are singletons. The chain is built from TRBV5-1 and TRBJ1-2; 7 nucleotides line up with TRBD1. Sequencing was performed on peripheral blood. The origin of this receptor is an adult woman with stable Graves' hyperthyroidism. The CDR3 loop reads CASSSKTGLGYGYTF. The CDR3 coding sequence is TGCGCCAGCAGCTCTAAGACAGGGCTGGGCTATGGCTACACCTTC.